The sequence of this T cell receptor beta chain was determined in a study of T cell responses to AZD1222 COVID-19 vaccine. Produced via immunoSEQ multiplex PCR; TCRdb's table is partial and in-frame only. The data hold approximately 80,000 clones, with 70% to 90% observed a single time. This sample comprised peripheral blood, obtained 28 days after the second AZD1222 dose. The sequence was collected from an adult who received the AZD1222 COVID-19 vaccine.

The CDR3 spells CASSPKGGGEKLFF. For the CDR3, the DNA is TGTGCCAGCAGCCCTAAAGGAGGGGGGGAAAAACTGTTTTTT. V is TRBV7-9 and J is TRBJ1-4, with D perhaps TRBD1 (6 bases). Germline CDR1 SEHNR, CDR2 FQNEAQ (reference sequence). The CDR3 is made up of 14 amino acids. Trimming stripped 5 bases from V and 8 bases from J, with 15 bases between. Complete variable domain (other parts from reference TRBV7-9 and TRBJ1-4): DTGVSQNPRHKITKRGQNVTFRCDPISEHNRLYWYRQTLGQGPEFLTYFQNEAQLEKSRLLSDRFSAERPKGSFSTLEIQRTEQGDSAMYLCASSPKGGGEKLFFGSGTQLSVL.